A selection of T cell receptor beta chains follows, all from one sample in a study of CD8 T cells in ankylosing spondylitis. Each CDR3 protein gets one entry after TCRdb re-called the 5' RACE reads with MiXCR. The table shows more than 650,000 distinct CDR3 sequences, with around 11% occurring only once. Source material: blood, either unsorted or a sorted T cell fraction (not recorded which). The receptors were gathered from a male donor with ankylosing spondylitis. CDR3s include the opening cysteine and the closing phenylalanine or tryptophan. D genes are given only for firm matches. Clone size is not always given. Where it is, it says once, few, many or a class for expanded clones.

clone_size j_call d_call v_call cdr3_nt cdr3_aa
few TRBJ2-1 TRBD2 TRBV7-9 TGTGCCAGCAGCCCGAGGGCTCTAGCGGCATTTTACAATGAGCAGTTCTTC CASSPRALAAFYNEQFF
few TRBJ2-7 TRBD2 TRBV7-2 TGTGCCAGCAGCTCCTTTCGGGTGCGGGGGTACGAGCAGTACTTC CASSSFRVRGYEQYF
once TRBJ2-3 TRBD1 TRBV5-5 TGTGCCAGCAGCTTGGGGCCAGGGGGCTCAGATACGCAGTATTTT CASSLGPGGSDTQYF
few TRBJ1-5 - TRBV5-1 TGCGCCAGCAGCTTGGAATTGGGTAGCAATCAGCCCCAGCATTTT CASSLELGSNQPQHF
- TRBJ2-1 TRBD2 TRBV6-2/TRBV6-3 TGTGCCAGCACTCGTACTAGCGGGAGGACAAATGAGCAGTTCTTC CASTRTSGRTNEQFF
few TRBJ2-3 TRBD1 TRBV6-5 TGTGCCAGCAGTTACTCTCAGACAGGGTCAGGCACAGATACGCAGTATTTT CASSYSQTGSGTDTQYF
few TRBJ1-5 - TRBV4-3 TGCGCCAGCAGCCAAGTGTATAATAGCAATCAGCCCCAGCATTTT CASSQVYNSNQPQHF
few TRBJ2-5 TRBD2 TRBV15 TGTGCCACCAGCAGGAATAGCGGGAGAAGGGAGACCCAGTACTTC CATSRNSGRRETQYF
- TRBJ2-1 - TRBV28 TGTGCCAGCAGTTTAAGCGTCTTCTACAATGAGCAGTTCTTC CASSLSVFYNEQFF
few TRBJ1-1 - TRBV29-1 TGCAGCGTTGAGCGACAGTTCCCTGAAGCTTTCTTT CSVERQFPEAFF